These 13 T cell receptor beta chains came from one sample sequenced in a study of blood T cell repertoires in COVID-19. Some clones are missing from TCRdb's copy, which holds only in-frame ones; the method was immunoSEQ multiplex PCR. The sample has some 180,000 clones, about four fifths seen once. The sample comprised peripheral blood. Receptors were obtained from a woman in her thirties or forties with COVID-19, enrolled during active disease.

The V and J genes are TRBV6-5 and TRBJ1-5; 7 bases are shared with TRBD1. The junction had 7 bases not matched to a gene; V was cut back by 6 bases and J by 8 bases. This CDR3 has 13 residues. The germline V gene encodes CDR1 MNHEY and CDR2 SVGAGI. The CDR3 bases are TGTGCCAGCAGAGCGGACAGGTCGGAGCCCCAGCATTTT. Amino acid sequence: CASRADRSEPQHF.

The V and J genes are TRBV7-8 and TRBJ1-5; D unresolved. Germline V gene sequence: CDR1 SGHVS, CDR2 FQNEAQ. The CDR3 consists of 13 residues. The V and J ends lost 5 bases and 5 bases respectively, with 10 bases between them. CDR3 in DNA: TGTGCCAGCAGCGTTGACCGGGATCAGCCCCAGCATTTT. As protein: CASSVDRDQPQHF.

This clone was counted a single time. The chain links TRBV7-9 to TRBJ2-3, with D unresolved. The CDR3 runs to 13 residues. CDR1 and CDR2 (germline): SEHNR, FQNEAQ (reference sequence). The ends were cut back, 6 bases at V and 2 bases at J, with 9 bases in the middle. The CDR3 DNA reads TGTGCCAGCAGTTCTCGTGTCACAGATACGCAGTATTTT. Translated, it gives CASSSRVTDTQYF.

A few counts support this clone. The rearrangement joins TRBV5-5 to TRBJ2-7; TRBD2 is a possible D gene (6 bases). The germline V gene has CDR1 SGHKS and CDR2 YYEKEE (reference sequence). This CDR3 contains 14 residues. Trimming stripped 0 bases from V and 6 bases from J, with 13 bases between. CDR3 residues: CASSLVAGGAEQYV. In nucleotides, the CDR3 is TGTGCCAGCAGCTTGGTGGCCGGGGGAGCCGAGCAGTACGTC.

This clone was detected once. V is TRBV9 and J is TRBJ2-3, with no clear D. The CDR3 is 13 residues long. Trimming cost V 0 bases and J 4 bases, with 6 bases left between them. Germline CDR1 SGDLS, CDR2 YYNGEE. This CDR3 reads CASSVARSDTQYF. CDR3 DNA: TGTGCCAGCAGCGTAGCCAGGTCAGATACGCAGTATTTT.

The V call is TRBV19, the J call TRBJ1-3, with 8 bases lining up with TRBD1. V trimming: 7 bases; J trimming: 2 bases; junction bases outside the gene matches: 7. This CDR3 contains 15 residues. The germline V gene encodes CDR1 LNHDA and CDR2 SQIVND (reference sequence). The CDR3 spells CASTADRDPGNTIYF. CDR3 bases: TGTGCCAGTACCGCGGACAGGGATCCTGGAAACACCATATATTTT. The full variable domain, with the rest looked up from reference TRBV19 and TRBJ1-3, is DGGITQSPKYLFRKEGQNVTLSCEQNLNHDAMYWYRQDPGQGLRLIYYSQIVNDFQKGDIAEGYSVSREKKESFPLTVTSAQKNPTAFYLCASTADRDPGNTIYFGEGSWLTVV.

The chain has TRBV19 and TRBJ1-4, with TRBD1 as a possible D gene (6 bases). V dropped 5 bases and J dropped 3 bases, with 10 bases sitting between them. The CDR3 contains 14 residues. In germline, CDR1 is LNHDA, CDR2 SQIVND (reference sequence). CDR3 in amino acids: CASSGGLANEKLFF. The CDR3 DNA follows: TGTGCCAGTAGTGGGGGCCTAGCTAATGAAAAACTGTTTTTT.

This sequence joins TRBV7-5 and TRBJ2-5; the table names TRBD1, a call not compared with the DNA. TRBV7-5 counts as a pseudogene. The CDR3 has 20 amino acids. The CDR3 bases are TGTGTCAGAAGCCGAACGTACCTGATGGGACAGGTGACTATACAAGAGACCCAGTACTTC. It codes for CVRSRTYLMGQVTIQETQYF.

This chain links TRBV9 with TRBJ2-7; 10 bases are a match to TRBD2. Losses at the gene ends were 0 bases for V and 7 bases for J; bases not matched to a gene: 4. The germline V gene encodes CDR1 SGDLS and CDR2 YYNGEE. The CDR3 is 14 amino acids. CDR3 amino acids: CASSVAGLASEQYF. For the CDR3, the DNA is TGTGCCAGCAGCGTAGCGGGACTAGCGTCTGAGCAGTACTTC. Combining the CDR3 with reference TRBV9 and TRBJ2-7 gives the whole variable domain DSGVTQTPKHLITATGQRVTLRCSPRSGDLSVYWYQQSLDQGLQFLIQYYNGEERAKGNILERFSAQQFPDLHSELNLSSLELGDSALYFCASSVAGLASEQYFGPGTRLTVT.

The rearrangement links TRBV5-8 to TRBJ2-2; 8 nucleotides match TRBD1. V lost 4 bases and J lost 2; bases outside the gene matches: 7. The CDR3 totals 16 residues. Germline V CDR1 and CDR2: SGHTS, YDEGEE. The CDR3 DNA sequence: TGTGCCAGCAGCACGGACAGGGAAAAAAACACCGGGGAGCTGTTTTTT. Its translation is CASSTDREKNTGELFF.

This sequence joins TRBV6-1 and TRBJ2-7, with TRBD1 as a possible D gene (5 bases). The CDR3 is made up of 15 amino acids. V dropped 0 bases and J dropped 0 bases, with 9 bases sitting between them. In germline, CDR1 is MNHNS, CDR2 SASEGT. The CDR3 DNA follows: TGTGCCAGCAGTGAAGCGCAGGGAAGCTCCTACGAGCAGTACTTC. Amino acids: CASSEAQGSSYEQYF.

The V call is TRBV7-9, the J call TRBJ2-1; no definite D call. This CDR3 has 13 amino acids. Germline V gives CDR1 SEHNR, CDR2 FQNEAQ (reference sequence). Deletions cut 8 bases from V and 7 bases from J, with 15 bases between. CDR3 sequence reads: CASVTTRRNEQFF. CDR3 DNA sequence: TGTGCCAGCGTAACGACTCGACGTAATGAGCAGTTCTTC.

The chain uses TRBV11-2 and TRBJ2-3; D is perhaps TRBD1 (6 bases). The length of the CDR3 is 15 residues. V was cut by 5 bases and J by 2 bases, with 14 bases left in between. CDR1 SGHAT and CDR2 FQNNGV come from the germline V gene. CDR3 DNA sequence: TGTGCCAGCAGCAATCTACAGGGCTCCACAGATACGCAGTATTTT. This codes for CASSNLQGSTDTQYF.